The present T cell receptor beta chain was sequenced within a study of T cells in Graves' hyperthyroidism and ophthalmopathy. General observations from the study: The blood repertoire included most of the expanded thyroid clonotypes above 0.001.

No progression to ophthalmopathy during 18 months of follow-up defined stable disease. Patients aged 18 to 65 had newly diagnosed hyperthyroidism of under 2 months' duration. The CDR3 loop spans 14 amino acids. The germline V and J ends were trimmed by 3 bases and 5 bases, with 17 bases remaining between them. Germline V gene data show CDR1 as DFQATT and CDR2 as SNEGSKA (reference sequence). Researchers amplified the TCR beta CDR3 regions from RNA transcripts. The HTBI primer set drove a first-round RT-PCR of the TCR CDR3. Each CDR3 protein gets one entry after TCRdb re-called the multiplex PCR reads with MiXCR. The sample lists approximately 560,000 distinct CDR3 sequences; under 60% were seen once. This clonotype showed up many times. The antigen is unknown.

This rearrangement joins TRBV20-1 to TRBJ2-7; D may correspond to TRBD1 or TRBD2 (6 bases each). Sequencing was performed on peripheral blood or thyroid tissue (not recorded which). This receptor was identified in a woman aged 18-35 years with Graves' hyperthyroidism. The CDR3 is CSASAPRGQDEQYF. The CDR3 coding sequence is TGCAGTGCTAGTGCCCCCCGGGGGCAGGACGAGCAGTACTTC.